This entry lists 18 T cell receptor beta chains sequenced from one sample in a study of cytomegalovirus exposure and HLA in healthy donors. Use of 60 Vbeta and 13 Jbeta primers characterized the PCR. Using immunoSEQ multiplex PCR, the repertoire was profiled, and TCRdb retains in-frame clones only, with some absent. The table shows under 150,000 clones, with over 65% occurring only once. Specimen: PBMCs. These receptors were collected from a male donor in good health and CMV-seronegative.

The genes are TRBV7-2 and TRBJ1-1; the D gene is possibly TRBD1 (6 bases). The CDR3 is 13 residues long. The V gene lost 6 bases and the J gene lost 6 bases, with 14 bases spanning the gap. Germline CDR1 and CDR2: SGHTA and FQGNSA. The CDR3 region is CASRQGSRAEAFF. The CDR3 DNA reads as TGTGCCAGCAGACAGGGCTCCCGGGCTGAAGCTTTCTTT.

With respect to this clone: Other DNA sequences of this sample code for an identical CDR3. This sequence joins TRBV11-2 and TRBJ2-3, with a possible D match to TRBD2 (6 bases). Germline CDR1 and CDR2: SGHAT and FQNNGV. V was shortened by 5 bases and J by 6 bases, with 15 bases between the two germline ends. There are 14 residues in the CDR3. For the CDR3, the DNA is TGTGCCAGCAGCCTAGGGACTCCTCGGGATACGCAGTATTTT. This gives the protein CASSLGTPRDTQYF.

The chain recombines TRBV5-6 with TRBJ2-7; 13 nucleotides align to TRBD2. This CDR3 has 15 residues. Germline V gives CDR1 SGHDT, CDR2 YYEEEE. V dropped 0 bases and J dropped 5; count of bases not matched to a gene: 2. The CDR3 here is CASSLELAGGDEQYF. The CDR3 nucleotides are TGTGCCAGCAGCTTGGAACTAGCGGGAGGGGACGAGCAGTACTTC. The full variable domain, rest sourced from reference TRBV5-6 and TRBJ2-7, is DAGVTQSPTHLIKTRGQQVTLRCSPKSGHDTVSWYQQALGQGPQFIFQYYEEEERQRGNFPDRFSGHQFPNYSSELNVNALLLGDSALYLCASSLELAGGDEQYFGPGTRLTVT.

This rearrangement joins TRBV18 to TRBJ2-6; D is perhaps TRBD1 (6 bases). Germline CDR1 and CDR2: KGHSH and LQKENI. V dropped 3 bases and J dropped 0 bases, with 15 bases sitting between them. This CDR3 spans 18 amino acids. The CDR3 reads CASSPSFQGSSGANVLTF. The CDR3 DNA reads as TGTGCCAGCTCACCCTCGTTCCAGGGGAGCTCTGGGGCCAACGTCCTGACTTTC.

Only a few counts were recorded for this clone. The chain joins TRBV5-1 to TRBJ1-1; 7 bases line up with TRBD1. V was clipped by 4 bases and J by 2 bases; unmatched bases: 11. The germline V gene has CDR1 SGHRS and CDR2 YFSETQ. The CDR3 runs to 16 residues. The CDR3 nucleotides read TGCGCCAGCAGCCAAGATAGGGACAGAGAAAACACTGAAGCTTTCTTT. This encodes CASSQDRDRENTEAFF.

This chain connects TRBV4-2 to TRBJ2-2; D is ambiguous. The V gene lost 1 base and the J gene lost 5 bases, with 8 bases spanning the gap. Per the germline V gene, CDR1 is LGHNA and CDR2 is YNFKEQ. This CDR3 comprises 14 residues. The CDR3 reads CASSQVDWTGELFF. The CDR3 DNA is TGTGCCAGCAGCCAAGTTGACTGGACCGGGGAGCTGTTTTTT.

The chain uses TRBV6-4 and TRBJ2-3; 9 bases map to TRBD2. The junction had 3 bases not matched to a gene; V was cut back by 0 bases and J by 2 bases. The CDR3 sequence is 16 residues long. Germline lookup yields CDR1 MRHNA and CDR2 SNTAGT. DNA for the CDR3: TGTGCCAGCAGTGACTCTGCTAGCGGGACCACAGATACGCAGTATTTT. It encodes CASSDSASGTTDTQYF.

This clone was found a few times. The rearrangement uses TRBV2 and TRBJ2-1; 9 positions agree with TRBD2. The CDR3 spans 14 residues. CDR1 is SNHLY and CDR2 is FYNNEI in the germline V gene. The trim removed 3 bases at V and 10 bases at J, leaving 7 bases unmatched. CDR3 coding DNA: TGTGCCAGCAGTGATGAGGCTAGCGGGACAGAGCAGTTCTTC. Its translation: CASSDEASGTEQFF.

The chain has TRBV11-3 and TRBJ2-3, with a tentative D call TRBD2 (6 bases). CDR1 is SGHNT and CDR2 is YENEEA in the germline V gene. V shed 8 bases and J shed 4 bases, with 16 bases lying between them. This CDR3 has 14 residues. The CDR3 loop reads CASLRRDLPDTQYF. DNA of the CDR3: TGTGCCAGCCTCCGGCGGGATCTACCAGATACGCAGTATTTT.

This rearrangement joins TRBV27 to TRBJ1-5; maybe TRBD1 (6 bases). Looked up from germline, CDR1 is MNHEY and CDR2 is SMNVEV (reference sequence). This CDR3 spans 14 amino acids. Trimming left V 6 bases short and J 3 bases short, with 12 bases between. CDR3 amino acids: CASRLTGYNQPQHF. CDR3 nucleotides: TGTGCCAGCAGACTAACAGGGTACAATCAGCCCCAGCATTTT.

The chain links TRBV11-1 to TRBJ2-3; 10 bases are shared with TRBD2. Looked up from germline, CDR1 is SGHAT and CDR2 is FQDESV (reference sequence). This CDR3 comprises 15 residues. V was pared by 4 bases and J by 0 bases, with 1 base of the junction left unmatched. CDR3 protein: CASSWTSGSTDTQYF. DNA of the CDR3: TGTGCCAGCAGCTGGACTAGCGGTAGCACAGATACGCAGTATTTT. The variable domain in full, completed from reference TRBV11-1 and TRBJ2-3, reads EAEVAQSPRYKITEKSQAVAFWCDPISGHATLYWYRQILGQGPELLVQFQDESVVDDSQLPKDRFSAERLKGVDSTLKIQPAELGDSAMYLCASSWTSGSTDTQYFGPGTRLTVL.

The V call is TRBV6-6, the J call TRBJ2-1, with a weak D call TRBD1 (8 bases). The CDR3 sequence is 15 residues long. Trimming took off 6 bases at V and 0 bases at J, with 12 bases between the two ends. Germline V gene sequence: CDR1 MNHNY, CDR2 SVGAGI (reference sequence). The CDR3 loop is CASRNRGGSYNEQFF. The CDR3 DNA is TGTGCCAGCAGAAACAGGGGGGGCTCCTACAATGAGCAGTTCTTC.

The V call is TRBV5-1, the J call TRBJ1-4; D is unresolved. Germline-derived CDR1 and CDR2 are SGHRS and YFSETQ. The CDR3 is made up of 15 amino acids. Trimming removed 4 bases at V and 5 bases at J, with 15 bases between. CDR3 DNA sequence: TGCGCCAGCAGCCCCGACGGACGGGGAAATGAAAAACTGTTTTTT. Encoded protein: CASSPDGRGNEKLFF.

This chain uses TRBV7-2 with TRBJ2-7, with 9 bases that match TRBD1. Per the germline V gene, CDR1 is SGHTA and CDR2 is FQGNSA. The CDR3 contains 15 residues. The V segment lost 4 bases and the J segment 2 bases; nucleotides outside the gene matches: 6. The CDR3 is CASSYGTGQTYEQYF. The CDR3 nucleotides are TGTGCCAGCAGCTACGGGACAGGGCAGACCTACGAGCAGTACTTC. Full variable domain (missing parts from reference TRBV7-2 and TRBJ2-7): GAGVSQSPSNKVTEKGKDVELRCDPISGHTALYWYRQSLGQGLEFLIYFQGNSAPDKSGLPSDRFSAERTGGSVSTLTIQRTQQEDSAVYLCASSYGTGQTYEQYFGPGTRLTVT.

The gene calls are TRBV30 and TRBJ2-4; TRBD1 is a possible D gene (6 bases). This CDR3 is built from 12 residues. From germline, CDR1 is GTSNPN and CDR2 SVGIG (reference sequence). The ends were cut back, 1 base at V and 9 bases at J, with 10 bases in the middle. The CDR3 nucleotides read TGTGCCTGGAGTGGACAGGTTAGCATTCAGTACTTC. Its translation is CAWSGQVSIQYF.

This clone was seen a handful of times. The CDR3 DNA sequence: TGTGCCAGCAGTGTTCTTGGCCCCGAGCAGTTCTTC. Translated: CASSVLGPEQFF. The chain combines TRBV28 with TRBJ2-1, with D unclear. Deletions cut 5 bases from V and 10 bases from J, with 12 bases between. The CDR3 loop spans 12 amino acids. CDR1 and CDR2 from the germline V gene are MDHEN and SYDVKM. Full variable domain (remainder filled in from reference TRBV28 and TRBJ2-1): DVKVTQSSRYLVKRTGEKVFLECVQDMDHENMFWYRQDPGLGLRLIYFSYDVKMKEKGDIPEGYSVSREKKERFSLILESASTNQTSMYLCASSVLGPEQFFGPGTRLTVL.

V usage is TRBV30 and J usage is TRBJ1-2, with a weak D call TRBD1 (5 bases). This CDR3 is 13 amino acids long. Trimming removed 5 bases from V and 4 bases from J, with 14 bases in between. Per the germline V gene, CDR1 is GTSNPN and CDR2 is SVGIG (reference sequence). CDR3 sequence (DNA): TGTGCCTGGGAACAGGAGCCTTTCTATGGCTACACCTTC. The encoded protein is CAWEQEPFYGYTF.

The chain combines TRBV30 with TRBJ1-4; 10 positions match TRBD1. Per the germline V gene, CDR1 is GTSNPN and CDR2 is SVGIG (reference sequence). V trimming: 7 bases; J trimming: 5 bases; junction bases outside the gene matches: 4. The CDR3 loop spans 13 amino acids. The CDR3 region is CASTGQGNEKLFF. In DNA form, the CDR3 reads TGTGCCTCCACGGGACAGGGGAATGAAAAACTGTTTTTT.